The 17 T cell receptor beta chains presented below share a single source sample, sequenced in a study of technical replicates of blood from a few donors. Sequenced by immunoSEQ multiplex PCR; TCRdb stores in-frame clones only, minus some. The data show about 34,000 clones, around 94% seen once. Sequenced sample: PBMCs. The receptors were sampled from a human donor in good health. Some clones in this sample may be carry-over from other donors' samples.

The genes are TRBV10-3 and TRBJ2-7, with 10 bases fitting TRBD1. Losses at the gene ends were 11 bases for V and 6 bases for J; bases not matched to a gene: 10. Per germline, CDR1 ENHRY and CDR2 SYGVKD. The CDR3 has 13 amino acids. CDR3 in DNA: TGTGCCTCTACCGGGACAGGGGTTGGCGAGCAGTACTTC. Protein sequence: CASTGTGVGEQYF.

This clone was picked up one time. The CDR3 DNA reads TGTGCCAGCAGGGGGACAGGGTTAGAGACCCAGTACTTC. Translating gives CASRGTGLETQYF. The chain is built from TRBV6-1 and TRBJ2-5; 9 bases align to TRBD1. Germline V lookup: CDR1 MNHNS, CDR2 SASEGT. There are 13 residues in the CDR3. J gave up 4 bases and V 6 bases, and 3 bases lay outside the gene matches.

This chain joins TRBV30 and TRBJ2-7, with a tentative D call TRBD2 (7 bases). CDR3 length equals 19 residues. Trimming shortened V by 3 bases and J by 0 bases, and 27 bases separated the two germline ends. CDR1 GTSNPN and CDR2 SVGIG come from the germline V gene (reference sequence). The DNA of the CDR3 is TGTGCCTGGAGCCCCCGGGGGGCCAGGCGGTTCTACAGCTCCTACGAGCAGTACTTC. Its protein is CAWSPRGARRFYSSYEQYF.

This chain connects TRBV7-8 to TRBJ1-1, with D tentatively TRBD1 (5 bases). V dropped 4 bases and J dropped 2 bases, with 8 bases sitting between them. CDR1 and CDR2 from the germline V gene are SGHVS and FQNEAQ. This CDR3 comprises 13 residues. In DNA, the CDR3 is TGTGCCAGCAGCTCCGACAGAAACACTGAAGCTTTCTTT. This sequence encodes CASSSDRNTEAFF.

Here the CDR3 reads CASSQEGGVQGYTF. The CDR3 region has the DNA TGCGCCAGCAGCCAAGAGGGCGGGGTTCAAGGCTACACCTTC. The J gene is TRBJ1-2, the V gene TRBV4-3; D call uncertain. The V gene's germline CDR1 is LGHNA and CDR2 YSLEER. V dropped 0 bases and J dropped 8 bases, with 13 bases sitting between them. The CDR3 extends over 14 amino acids.

This clone came up once. This chain connects TRBV6-6 to TRBJ2-3; D gene uncertain. V was shortened by 11 bases and J by 0 bases, with 15 bases between the two germline ends. Germline V gene lookup returns CDR1 MNHNY and CDR2 SVGAGI (reference sequence). This CDR3 has 14 amino acids. As DNA, the CDR3 is TGTGCCGCAGCGATAGCCTTCAGCACAGATACGCAGTATTTT. It yields the protein CAAAIAFSTDTQYF.

The V and J genes are TRBV6-4 and TRBJ2-3; 8 positions match TRBD1. Germline CDR1 reads MRHNA; CDR2 reads SNTAGT. After removal of 6 bases from V and 0 bases from J, the junction contained 5 bases not matched to a gene. The CDR3 extends over 15 amino acids. The CDR3 region is CASSATGGSTDTQYF. The CDR3 DNA reads as TGTGCCAGCAGCGCTACAGGGGGGAGCACAGATACGCAGTATTTT.

Notes on this clone: It is unclear where the CDR3 begins or ends on the DNA, so no DNA is shown, and the CDR3 is as TCRdb lists it. The chain has TRBV6-5 and TRBJ1-2. The length of the CDR3 is 12 amino acids, counting both ends. Germline V gene sequence: CDR1 MNHEY, CDR2 SVGAGI. CDR3 sequence reads: CASSTSTGGYTF.

V usage is TRBV5-6 and J usage is TRBJ2-7; TRBD2 agrees at 10 bases. Germline CDR1 SGHDT, CDR2 YYEEEE. The CDR3 length is 13 residues. The junction had 3 bases not matched to a gene; V was cut back by 4 bases and J by 5 bases. The CDR3 loop reads CASSLAGAHEQYF. Written as DNA, the CDR3 is TGTGCCAGCAGCCTAGCGGGGGCCCACGAGCAGTACTTC. Complete variable domain (other parts from reference TRBV5-6 and TRBJ2-7): DAGVTQSPTHLIKTRGQQVTLRCSPKSGHDTVSWYQQALGQGPQFIFQYYEEEERQRGNFPDRFSGHQFPNYSSELNVNALLLGDSALYLCASSLAGAHEQYFGPGTRLTVT.

This clone came up once. This sequence joins TRBV9 and TRBJ2-1; possibly TRBD1 for D (7 bases). Germline V lookup: CDR1 SGDLS, CDR2 YYNGEE. This CDR3 is built from 16 residues. The germline V and J ends were trimmed by 1 base and 7 bases, with 18 bases remaining between them. The CDR3 here is CASSVWAQGGRNEQFF. CDR3 sequence (DNA): TGTGCCAGCAGCGTATGGGCCCAGGGGGGTCGGAATGAGCAGTTCTTC.

The rearrangement links TRBV30 to TRBJ1-5; tentatively, D is TRBD1 (5 bases). Germline V gives CDR1 GTSNPN, CDR2 SVGIG (reference sequence). The length of the CDR3 is 15 residues. Trimming removed 4 bases at V and 3 bases at J, with 16 bases between. The CDR3 DNA reads as TGTGCCTGGAATCTGGGGGGGACTTACAATCAGCCCCAGCATTTT. Its protein is CAWNLGGTYNQPQHF.

CDR3 sequence reads: CASSLDRVAGTTYEQYF. The DNA for the CDR3 is TGTGCCAGCAGCTTAGATCGGGTAGCGGGGACGACCTACGAGCAGTACTTC. V usage is TRBV11-2 and J usage is TRBJ2-7, with 8 bases fitting TRBD2. The CDR3 has 17 amino acids. V lost 0 bases and J lost 2; bases outside the gene matches: 9. Germline V gene data show CDR1 as SGHAT and CDR2 as FQNNGV.

The J gene is TRBJ1-4, the V gene TRBV5-1; a weak D match, TRBD1 (5 bases). In germline, CDR1 is SGHRS, CDR2 YFSETQ. V lost 5 bases to trimming and J lost 8 bases, with 16 bases between them. This CDR3 comprises 14 residues. The DNA for the CDR3 is TGCGCCAGCAGTCCCAGGGAAGGTGGGGAAAAACTGTTTTTT. Translating it yields CASSPREGGEKLFF. Combining the CDR3 with reference TRBV5-1 and TRBJ1-4 gives the whole variable domain KAGVTQTPRYLIKTRGQQVTLSCSPISGHRSVSWYQQTPGQGLQFLFEYFSETQRNKGNFPGRFSGRQFSNSRSEMNVSTLELGDSALYLCASSPREGGEKLFFGSGTQLSVL.

The chain has TRBV30 and TRBJ2-5; 9 bases map to TRBD1. The germline gives CDR1 GTSNPN, CDR2 SVGIG (reference sequence). The CDR3 sequence is 13 residues long. The V and J ends lost 5 bases and 4 bases, in that order; junction bases with no gene match: 5. CDR3 sequence reads: CAWGTGRVETQYF. The DNA of the CDR3 is TGTGCCTGGGGGACAGGGCGAGTAGAGACCCAGTACTTC.

The V and J genes are TRBV28 and TRBJ1-5; D not resolved. There are 15 residues in the CDR3. CDR1 is MDHEN and CDR2 is SYDVKM in the germline V gene. V gave up 3 bases and J gave up 5 bases, with 14 bases separating them. The chain's CDR3 is CASSLVQEVHQPQHF. The DNA of the CDR3 is TGTGCCAGCAGTTTGGTCCAGGAAGTCCATCAGCCCCAGCATTTT.

The rearrangement joins TRBV7-8 to TRBJ1-1; D unresolved. The CDR3 loop spans 16 amino acids. Trimming cost V 0 bases and J 0 bases, with 11 bases left between them. Germline-derived CDR1 and CDR2 are SGHVS and FQNEAQ. CDR3 protein: CASSLAPQMLNTEAFF. CDR3 bases: TGTGCCAGCAGCTTAGCCCCACAGATGTTGAACACTGAAGCTTTCTTT.

The chain joins TRBV29-1 to TRBJ2-7; 7 nucleotides line up with TRBD1. CDR1 is SQVTM and CDR2 is ANQGSEA in the germline V gene. After removal of 6 bases from V and 0 bases from J, the junction contained 5 bases not matched to a gene. This CDR3 has 13 amino acids. Here the CDR3 reads CSVGDRASYEQYF. The CDR3 nucleotides read TGCAGCGTCGGTGACAGGGCCTCCTACGAGCAGTACTTC.